A single sample gave rise to the 26 T cell receptor beta chains below, sequenced in a study of response to subunit inactivated influenza vaccine. MiXCR, applied by TCRdb to the RT-PCR reads, yields one record per CDR3 protein. Counted here are around 520,000 distinct CDR3 sequences, about 25% occurring once; the ten biggest clones make up around 2%. Sample: CD4+ T cells sorted from PBMCs, taken 4 to 6 days after vaccination. The receptor source for this set is a man between 45 and 60 years old who received an inactivated influenza vaccine.

The CDR3 protein is CASSLVTGRNTEAFF. The CDR3 nucleotides are TGCGCCAGCAGCTTGGTGACGGGCCGGAACACTGAAGCTTTCTTT. The gene calls are TRBV5-1 and TRBJ1-1; D not resolved. This CDR3 comprises 15 residues. The germline CDR1 and CDR2 sequences are SGHRS and YFSETQ. Trimming stripped 0 bases from V and 1 base from J, with 10 bases between.

The rearrangement links TRBV28 to TRBJ2-1; 9 bases agree with TRBD2. This CDR3 contains 14 residues. CDR1 and CDR2 (germline): MDHEN, SYDVKM. Trimming took 6 bases from V and 6 from J; bases not matched to a gene: 6. The CDR3 DNA is TGTGCCAGCAGGAGATATAGCGGGAGCAATGAGCAGTTCTTC. As protein: CASRRYSGSNEQFF.

This chain connects TRBV5-1 to TRBJ2-7; 9 bases fit TRBD1. CDR1 SGHRS and CDR2 YFSETQ come from the germline V gene. Trimming removed 4 bases from V and 0 bases from J; junction bases left unmatched: 2. CDR3 length: 14 residues. CDR3 DNA sequence: TGCGCCAGCAGCAGGGACAGGGACTCCTACGAGCAGTACTTC. It encodes CASSRDRDSYEQYF.

This rearrangement joins TRBV3-1 to TRBJ2-7; a possible D gene is TRBD1 (6 bases). The CDR3 sequence is 12 residues long. Deletions cut 3 bases from V and 5 bases from J, with 8 bases between. Germline V gene data show CDR1 as LGHDT and CDR2 as YNNKEL (reference sequence). CDR3 nucleotides: TGTGCCAGCAGCCAGGGGGCGGACGAGCAGTACTTC. Translating gives CASSQGADEQYF.

This sequence joins TRBV9 and TRBJ2-3; D is uncertain. This CDR3 has 14 amino acids. V gave up 3 bases and J gave up 0 bases, with 8 bases separating them. CDR1 and CDR2 from the germline V gene are SGDLS and YYNGEE. CDR3 nucleotide sequence: TGTGCCAGCAGCGCGCAACAGAGCACAGATACGCAGTATTTT. Amino acid sequence: CASSAQQSTDTQYF.

The sample holds a few counts of this clonotype. This sequence joins TRBV15 and TRBJ2-7; D possibly corresponds to TRBD2 (5 bases). Germline V gives CDR1 LNHNV, CDR2 YYDKDF (reference sequence). V dropped 0 bases and J dropped 4 bases, with 7 bases sitting between them. The CDR3 length is 13 residues. Written as DNA, the CDR3 is TGTGCCACCAGCAGAGAGGCGGGTTACGAGCAGTACTTC. Amino acids: CATSREAGYEQYF.

The rearrangement joins TRBV10-3 to TRBJ2-5, with TRBD1 as a possible D gene (5 bases). The germline V gene encodes CDR1 ENHRY and CDR2 SYGVKD. The CDR3 is made up of 14 amino acids. The germline V and J ends were trimmed by 3 bases and 1 base, with 9 bases remaining between them. CDR3 residues: CAISEGALQETQYF. The CDR3 region has the DNA TGTGCCATCAGTGAAGGGGCGCTCCAAGAGACCCAGTACTTC.

This clonotype has more than one count but fewer than ten. The rearrangement links TRBV7-2 to TRBJ1-5; 10 bases are a match to TRBD1. The germline CDR1 and CDR2 sequences are SGHTA and FQGNSA. J lost 7 bases, V lost 5 bases, and 5 bases had no gene match. CDR3 length equals 14 residues. CDR3: CASSKDRGQQPQHF. For the CDR3, the DNA is TGTGCCAGCAGCAAAGACAGGGGGCAGCAGCCCCAGCATTTT.

The V and J genes are TRBV25-1 and TRBJ2-7; no clear D gene. V was pared by 5 bases and J by 5 bases, with 16 bases between. CDR3 size: 14 residues. Germline CDR1 reads MGHDK; CDR2 reads SYGVNS. Written as DNA, the CDR3 is TGTGCCAGCAGTCCCAGGAATGTCCGAAACGAGCAGTACTTC. Amino acid sequence: CASSPRNVRNEQYF.

V usage is TRBV2 and J usage is TRBJ2-1; the match to TRBD2 covers 8 bases. Germline lookup yields CDR1 SNHLY and CDR2 FYNNEI. Losses at the gene ends were 0 bases for V and 14 bases for J; bases not matched to a gene: 3. The CDR3 runs to 12 residues. The CDR3 protein is CASSEAGLAKFF. The DNA for the CDR3 is TGTGCCAGCAGTGAAGCCGGACTAGCCAAGTTCTTC.

This clonotype was seen more than once but under ten times. The V and J genes are TRBV11-2 and TRBJ2-7; 14 nucleotides align to TRBD2. Germline V gene sequence: CDR1 SGHAT, CDR2 FQNNGV. V shed 5 bases and J 4 bases; nucleotides not matched to a gene: 10. The CDR3 is made up of 17 amino acids. CDR3 sequence (DNA): TGTGCCAGCAGCGAAGGGACTAGCGGGAGAAGAAGGTACGAGCAGTACTTC. This encodes CASSEGTSGRRRYEQYF.

The chain carries TRBV7-6 and TRBJ2-1; 8 positions match TRBD2. This CDR3 region has 13 residues. J was trimmed by 9 bases and V by 2 bases; bases with no gene match: 3. Germline-derived CDR1 and CDR2 are SGHVS and FNYEAQ. The CDR3 DNA is TGTGCCAGCAGCTTAAGTAGCGGGGTTGAGCAGTTCTTC. This codes for CASSLSSGVEQFF.

There are a few counts of this clonotype. The chain has TRBV10-3 and TRBJ1-3; TRBD1 agrees at 8 bases. Germline CDR1 reads ENHRY; CDR2 reads SYGVKD. Germline trimming cut 6 bases from V and 8 bases from J; bases unmatched to any gene: 9. The CDR3 is 14 residues long. The CDR3 region is CAISPTGAGDTIYF. CDR3 nucleotide sequence: TGTGCCATCAGCCCGACAGGGGCCGGGGACACCATATATTTT.

The chain has TRBV6-2 or TRBV6-3 and TRBJ2-1; D not certain. The CDR3 contains 12 residues. The germline gives CDR1 MNHEY, CDR2 SVGEGT. V was shortened by 2 bases and J by 8 bases, with 7 bases between the two germline ends. For the CDR3, the DNA is TGTGCCAGCAGTTACCCCCACGATGAGCAGTTCTTC. Amino acid sequence: CASSYPHDEQFF.

The rearrangement uses TRBV12-3 or TRBV12-4 and TRBJ1-2, with a weak D call TRBD1 (5 bases). Trimming cost V 8 bases and J 8 bases, with 18 bases left between them. The CDR3 spans 13 residues. CDR3 region: CASGPGLGKGYTF. CDR3 in DNA: TGTGCCAGCGGACCGGGACTGGGGAAGGGCTACACCTTC.

This sequence joins TRBV20-1 and TRBJ2-5, with TRBD2 identical over 9 bases. CDR1 and CDR2 (germline): DFQATT, SNEGSKA (reference sequence). This CDR3 comprises 16 residues. V shed 5 bases and J 5 bases; nucleotides not matched to a gene: 15. In nucleotides, the CDR3 is TGCAGTGCTCTCTCCGCGGCGGGAGGGCCGTCGGAGACCCAGTACTTC. Its translation is CSALSAAGGPSETQYF.

This clonotype was seen many times. This chain links TRBV29-1 with TRBJ2-3; TRBD2 might be the D (5 bases). Trimming removed 3 bases from V and 0 bases from J, with 10 bases in between. Germline CDR1 SQVTM, CDR2 ANQGSEA. The length of the CDR3 is 14 residues. In nucleotides, the CDR3 is TGCAGCGTTGAGGGTGCGGGTAGCACAGATACGCAGTATTTT. It yields the protein CSVEGAGSTDTQYF.

The chain couples TRBV11-2 to TRBJ1-5; D unresolved. V lost 9 bases and J lost 9, with 18 bases in between. The CDR3 has 13 amino acids. Looked up from germline, CDR1 is SGHAT and CDR2 is FQNNGV. CDR3 bases: TGTGCCAGTAGTGCGGAGGGTGGAACGCCCCAGCATTTT. This gives the protein CASSAEGGTPQHF.

The CDR3 bases are TGCAGTGCTACCCGCGGACGCATTCAAGAGACCCAGTACTTC. It translates to CSATRGRIQETQYF. This chain uses TRBV20-1 with TRBJ2-5; D not resolved. Germline-derived CDR1 and CDR2 are DFQATT and SNEGSKA (reference sequence). V was clipped by 4 bases and J by 2 bases, with 14 bases between them. The length of the CDR3 is 14 residues.

This chain uses TRBV20-1 with TRBJ2-1; 9 bases fit TRBD1. Per the germline V gene, CDR1 is DFQATT and CDR2 is SNEGSKA (reference sequence). The CDR3 totals 13 residues. The CDR3 nucleotides read TGCGGTATACCGGGACAGGGCTACAATGAGCAGTTCTTC. Its protein product is CGIPGQGYNEQFF.

The rearrangement links TRBV19 to TRBJ2-1; 11 bases match TRBD2. This CDR3 comprises 17 residues. Trimming took 0 bases from V and 3 from J; bases not matched to a gene: 4. Germline V gene data show CDR1 as LNHDA and CDR2 as SQIVND (reference sequence). CDR3 residues: CASSIETSGRGYNEQFF. As DNA, the CDR3 is TGTGCCAGTAGTATAGAAACTAGCGGGAGAGGCTACAATGAGCAGTTCTTC.

This clonotype appeared a few times. The chain is built from TRBV3-1 and TRBJ2-7; D gene uncertain. Germline V lookup: CDR1 LGHDT, CDR2 YNNKEL (reference sequence). The CDR3 extends over 13 amino acids. The V end lost 1 base, the J end lost 3 bases, and 7 bases lay between the germline ends. CDR3 bases: TGTGCCAGCAGCCAAGTCGGCAGCTACGAGCAGTACTTC. This translates into CASSQVGSYEQYF.

This clonotype was observed a few times. This rearrangement joins TRBV7-2 to TRBJ2-2; D is undetermined. Between the trimmed V and J ends, which lost 0 bases and 3 bases, there was a span of 8 bases. The CDR3 totals 15 residues. Germline values: CDR1 SGHTA, CDR2 FQGNSA. CDR3 residues: CASSLARTYTGELFF. The CDR3 DNA reads TGTGCCAGCAGCTTAGCACGGACCTACACCGGGGAGCTGTTTTTT.

There are a few counts of this clonotype. The rearrangement uses TRBV6-1 and TRBJ2-5, with D maybe TRBD2 (5 bases). The CDR3 consists of 12 residues. Germline V gene sequence: CDR1 MNHNS, CDR2 SASEGT. V was clipped by 0 bases and J by 10 bases, with 9 bases between them. This CDR3 reads CASSEAARDQYF. Written as DNA, the CDR3 is TGTGCCAGCAGTGAAGCGGCGAGGGACCAGTACTTC.

Only a few counts were recorded for this clonotype. V usage is TRBV20-1 and J usage is TRBJ1-4, with a tentative D call TRBD1 (6 bases). CDR3 size: 15 residues. The ends were cut back, 0 bases at V and 3 bases at J, with 11 bases in the middle. Germline V gene data show CDR1 as DFQATT and CDR2 as SNEGSKA (reference sequence). CDR3 nucleotides: TGCAGTGCTAGAGATCGGGGGCCTTCTAATGAAAAACTGTTTTTT. It codes for CSARDRGPSNEKLFF.

The chain carries TRBV5-1 and TRBJ2-1, with 8 positions matching TRBD2. This CDR3 spans 15 amino acids. CDR1 and CDR2 from the germline V gene are SGHRS and YFSETQ. After removal of 3 bases from V and 3 bases from J, the junction contained 5 bases not matched to a gene. CDR3 coding DNA: TGCGCCAGCAGCTCACTAGCGGAGCACTACAATGAGCAGTTCTTC. It encodes CASSSLAEHYNEQFF.